These T cell receptor beta chains were read from a single sample in a study of OX40 agonist ivuxolimab in advanced cancers. Sequenced by immunoSEQ multiplex PCR; TCRdb stores in-frame clones only, minus some. The sample lists tens of thousands of clones, around 90% occurring once. The source was CD4+ or CD8+ T cells sorted from blood, collected in a trial of the OX40 agonist ivuxolimab. All receptors derive from an adult with an advanced solid tumor such as melanoma, head and neck, liver or kidney cancer. Both conserved end residues are part of each CDR3. The D gene is left open where the match is weak. Not every row has a clone size; where given, it reads once, few, many or a size class.

TRBV7-8,.,.,TRBJ2-3,TGTGCCAGCAGCTTATACTCCCCAGTTGGGGATACGCAGTATTTT,CASSLYSPVGDTQYF
TRBV6-5,TRBD2,.,TRBJ2-7,TGTGCCGGAAAGCGGGAGAGTTCCTACGAGCAGTACTTC,CAGKRESSYEQYF
TRBV19,.,.,TRBJ2-1,TGTGCCAGTAAAGGGAGGTCACCCCTCTTCTACAATGAGCAGTTCTTC,CASKGRSPLFYNEQFF
TRBV11-3,.,.,TRBJ2-2,TGTGCCAGCAGCTTAAGATCTACTAGTGAGGACACCGGGGAGCTGTTTTTT,CASSLRSTSEDTGELFF
TRBV7-9,TRBD1,.,TRBJ2-7,TGTGCCAGCAGTTATCCTCCGGGACAGGGGACCTACGAGCAGTACTTC,CASSYPPGQGTYEQYF
TRBV29-1,.,.,TRBJ2-1,TGCAGCGTACGGGCTGGGCTAGCAGCCTACAATGAGCAGTTCTTC,CSVRAGLAAYNEQFF
TRBV27,.,.,TRBJ2-5,TGTGCCAGCATTTGGAGGGAGACCCAGTACTTC,CASIWRETQYF
TRBV9,TRBD2,.,TRBJ2-7,TGTGCCAGCAGCCGTGGGACTAGCGGGAGCCGTGAGCAGTACTTC,CASSRGTSGSREQYF
TRBV18,.,.,TRBJ1-3,TGTGCCAGCTCACCGCGGACCGACTCTGGAAACACCATATATTTT,CASSPRTDSGNTIYF
TRBV19,.,.,TRBJ1-5,TGTGCCAGTAGTCCCCAACTAAATCCGAATAGTAATCAGCCCCAGCATTTT,CASSPQLNPNSNQPQHF
TRBV28,TRBD1,.,TRBJ1-1,TGTGCCAGCAGTTTATCGCCGGTCCAGGGGGAGAACACTGAAGCTTTCTTT,CASSLSPVQGENTEAFF
TRBV10-1,.,.,TRBJ2-5,TGCGCCAGCAGCACAGGGAGGGTTCAAGAGACCCAGTACTTC,CASSTGRVQETQYF
TRBV9,.,.,TRBJ1-1,TGTGCCAGCAGCGTAGGCCCCAGGACAACGAACACTGAAGCTTTCTTT,CASSVGPRTTNTEAFF
TRBV5-1,.,.,TRBJ2-7,TGCGCCAGCAGACCCAGACAGTCAGTCTACGAGCAGTACTTC,CASRPRQSVYEQYF
TRBV7-9,TRBD2,.,TRBJ2-7,TGTGCCAGCAGCTTCCCCGGGGTGGGGAGGGTCGCCTACGAGCAGTACTTC,CASSFPGVGRVAYEQYF
TRBV21-1,.,.,TRBJ2-7,TGTGCCAGCAGTTTCACGCTACACGTGTTAGACGAGCAGTACTTC,CASSFTLHVLDEQYF
TRBV13,.,.,TRBJ2-3,TGTGCCAGCAGCCCTAGCACAGATACGCAGTATTTT,CASSPSTDTQYF
TRBV30,TRBD1,.,TRBJ1-6,TGTGCCTGGACAGGGGGAGGAAATTCACCCCTCCACTTT,CAWTGGGNSPLHF
TRBV19,TRBD2,.,TRBJ2-5,TGTGCCAGTAGTATCGGTGGACTAGCGGGAGGGAAGCAAGAGACCCAGTACTTC,CASSIGGLAGGKQETQYF
TRBV7-3,.,.,TRBJ2-2,TGTGCCAGCAGCTCAGGGGTCCCGAACACCGGGGAGCTGTTTTTT,CASSSGVPNTGELFF
TRBV5-6,TRBD1,.,TRBJ2-1,TGTGCCAGCAGCTTGGGGACAGGGAGGTACAATGAGCAGTTCTTC,CASSLGTGRYNEQFF
TRBV6-5,TRBD1,.,TRBJ2-7,TGTGCCAGCAGTTACTCGGACAGGGGCCCCTACGAGCAGTACTTC,CASSYSDRGPYEQYF
TRBV15,.,.,TRBJ1-1,TGTGCCACCAGCAGAGATACATGGGTTATGAACACTGAAGCTTTCTTT,CATSRDTWVMNTEAFF
TRBV7-3,.,.,TRBJ2-1,TGTGCCAGCAGCTTGATTCCTGCGGGGCATGAGCAGTTCTTC,CASSLIPAGHEQFF
TRBV21-1,.,.,TRBJ2-7,TGTGCCAGCACCGGGACAGGGGCGGACCACGAGCAGTACTTC,CASTGTGADHEQYF
TRBV5-1,.,.,TRBJ2-5,TGCGCCAGCAGCTTGGTAGGGCAAGAGACCCAGTACTTC,CASSLVGQETQYF
TRBV6-5,.,few,TRBJ1-4,TGTGCCAGCTCGATACGACCCGCCAGAGAAAAACTGTTTTTT,CASSIRPAREKLFF
TRBV6-6,TRBD1,.,TRBJ1-2,TGTGCCAGCAGCCGGGACAGGGCCTACTTTGGCTACACCTTC,CASSRDRAYFGYTF
TRBV5-8,.,.,TRBJ2-2,TGTGCCAGCAGCCTTCTGGGCACGTCGACCGGGGAGCTGTTTTTT,CASSLLGTSTGELFF
TRBV10-3,.,.,TRBJ2-1,TGTGCCATGGGGGAGCTGAATGAGCAGTTCTTC,CAMGELNEQFF
TRBV7-9,.,.,TRBJ2-7,TGTGCCAGCAGCCCCTGGCCGCAGGGGCGTAAGACCTACGAGCAGTACTTC,CASSPWPQGRKTYEQYF